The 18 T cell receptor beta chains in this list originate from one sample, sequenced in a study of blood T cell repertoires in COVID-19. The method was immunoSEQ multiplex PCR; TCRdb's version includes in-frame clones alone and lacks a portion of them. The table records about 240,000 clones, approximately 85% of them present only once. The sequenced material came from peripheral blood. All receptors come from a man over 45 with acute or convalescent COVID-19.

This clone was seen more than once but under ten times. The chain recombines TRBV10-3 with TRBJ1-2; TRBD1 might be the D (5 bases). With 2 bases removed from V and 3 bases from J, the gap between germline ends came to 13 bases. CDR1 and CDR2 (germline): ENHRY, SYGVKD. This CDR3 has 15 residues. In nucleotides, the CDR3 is TGTGCCATCAGTGAGAGAACTGACAGCTACTATGGCTACACCTTC. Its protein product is CAISERTDSYYGYTF.

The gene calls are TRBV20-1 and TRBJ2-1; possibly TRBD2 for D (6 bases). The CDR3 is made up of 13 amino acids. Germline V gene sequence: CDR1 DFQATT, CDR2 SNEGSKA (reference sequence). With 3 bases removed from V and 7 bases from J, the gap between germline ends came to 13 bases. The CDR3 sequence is CSASTEGRNEQFF. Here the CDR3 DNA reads TGCAGTGCTAGTACGGAGGGCCGGAATGAGCAGTTCTTC.

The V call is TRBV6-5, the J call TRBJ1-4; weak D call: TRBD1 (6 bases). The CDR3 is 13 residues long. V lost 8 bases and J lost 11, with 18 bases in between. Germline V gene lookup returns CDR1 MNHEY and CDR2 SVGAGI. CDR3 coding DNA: TGTGCCAGCTCTACCCCGGGACACAAGAAACTGTTTTTT. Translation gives CASSTPGHKKLFF.

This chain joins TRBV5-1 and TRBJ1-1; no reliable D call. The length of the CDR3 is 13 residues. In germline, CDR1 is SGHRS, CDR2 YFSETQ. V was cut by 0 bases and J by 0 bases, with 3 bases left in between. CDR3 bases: TGCGCCAGCAGCTTGGGCGTGAACACTGAAGCTTTCTTT. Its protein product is CASSLGVNTEAFF.

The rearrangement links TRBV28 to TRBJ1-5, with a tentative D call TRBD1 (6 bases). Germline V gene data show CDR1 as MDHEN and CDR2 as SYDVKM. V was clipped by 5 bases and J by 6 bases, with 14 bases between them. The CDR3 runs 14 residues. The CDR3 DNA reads TGTGCCAGCAGTGGACAGTCCCGAGGTCAGCCCCAGCATTTT. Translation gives CASSGQSRGQPQHF. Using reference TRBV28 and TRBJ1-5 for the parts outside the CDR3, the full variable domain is DVKVTQSSRYLVKRTGEKVFLECVQDMDHENMFWYRQDPGLGLRLIYFSYDVKMKEKGDIPEGYSVSREKKERFSLILESASTNQTSMYLCASSGQSRGQPQHFGDGTRLSIL.

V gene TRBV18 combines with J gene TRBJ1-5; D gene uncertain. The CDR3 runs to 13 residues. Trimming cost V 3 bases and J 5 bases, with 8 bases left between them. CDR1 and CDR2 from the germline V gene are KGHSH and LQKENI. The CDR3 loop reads CASSPLGDQPQHF. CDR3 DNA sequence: TGTGCCAGCTCACCTCTGGGCGATCAGCCCCAGCATTTT.

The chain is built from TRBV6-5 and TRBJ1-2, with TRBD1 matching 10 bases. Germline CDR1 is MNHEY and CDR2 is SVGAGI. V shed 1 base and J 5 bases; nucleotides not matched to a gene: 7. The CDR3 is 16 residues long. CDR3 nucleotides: TGTGCCAGCAGTTACTACAATACGGGACAGGGGTATGGCTACACCTTC. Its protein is CASSYYNTGQGYGYTF.

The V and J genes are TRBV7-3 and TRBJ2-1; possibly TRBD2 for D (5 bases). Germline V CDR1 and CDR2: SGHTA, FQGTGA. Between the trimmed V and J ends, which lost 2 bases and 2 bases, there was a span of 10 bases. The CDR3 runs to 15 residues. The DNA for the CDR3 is TGTGCCAGCAGCTTATCGGGGTCCCCCTACAATGAGCAGTTCTTC. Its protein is CASSLSGSPYNEQFF.

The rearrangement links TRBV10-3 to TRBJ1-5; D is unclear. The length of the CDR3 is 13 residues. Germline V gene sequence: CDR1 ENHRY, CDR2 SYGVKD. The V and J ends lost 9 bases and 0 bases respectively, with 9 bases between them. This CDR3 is CAITSDSNQPQHF. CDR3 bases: TGTGCCATTACAAGTGATAGCAATCAGCCCCAGCATTTT.

In DNA, the CDR3 is TGTGCCATCGCGACAGGGCCTAATCAGCCCCAGCATTTT. This translates into CAIATGPNQPQHF. The J gene is TRBJ1-5, the V gene TRBV10-3; TRBD1 agrees at 7 bases. Trimming at V came to 8 bases and at J to 4 bases, leaving 5 bases not matched to a gene. The germline gives CDR1 ENHRY, CDR2 SYGVKD. CDR3 length: 13 residues.

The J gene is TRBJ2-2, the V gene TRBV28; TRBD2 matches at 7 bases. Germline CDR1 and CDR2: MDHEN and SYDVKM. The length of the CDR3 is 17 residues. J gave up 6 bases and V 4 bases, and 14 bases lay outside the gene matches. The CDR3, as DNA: TGTGCCAGCAGTTCAAGCGGGAAGAAGGGTTGGTCCGGGGAGCTGTTTTTT. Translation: CASSSSGKKGWSGELFF.

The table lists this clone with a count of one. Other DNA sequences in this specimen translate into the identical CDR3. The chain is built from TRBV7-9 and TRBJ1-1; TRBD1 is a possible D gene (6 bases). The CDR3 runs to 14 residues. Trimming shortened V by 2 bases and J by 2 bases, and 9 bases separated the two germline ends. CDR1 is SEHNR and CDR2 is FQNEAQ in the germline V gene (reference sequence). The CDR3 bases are TGTGCCAGCAGCTTAATGGGACAAAACACTGAAGCTTTCTTT. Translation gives CASSLMGQNTEAFF.

CDR3 protein: CASSPGGRYEQYF. The CDR3 nucleotides are TGTGCCAGCAGCCCCGGGGGGCGCTACGAGCAGTACTTC. V usage is TRBV9 and J usage is TRBJ2-7; possible D gene TRBD2, 7 bases. In germline, CDR1 is SGDLS, CDR2 YYNGEE. This CDR3 contains 13 residues. The V end was cut by 4 bases, the J end by 3 bases, with 11 bases between.

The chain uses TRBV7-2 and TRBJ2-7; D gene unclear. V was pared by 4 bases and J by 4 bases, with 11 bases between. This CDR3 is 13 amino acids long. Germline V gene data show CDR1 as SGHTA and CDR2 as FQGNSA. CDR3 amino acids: CASSSGVGYEQYF. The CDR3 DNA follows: TGTGCCAGCAGCTCCGGAGTTGGGTACGAGCAGTACTTC.

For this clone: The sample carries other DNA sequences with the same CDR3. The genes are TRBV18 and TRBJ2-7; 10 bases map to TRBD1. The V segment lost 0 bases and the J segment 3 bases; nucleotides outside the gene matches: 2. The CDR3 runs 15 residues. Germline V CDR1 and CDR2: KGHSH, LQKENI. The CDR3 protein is CASSPPGQGSYEQYF. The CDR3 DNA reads TGTGCCAGCTCACCACCGGGACAGGGGAGCTACGAGCAGTACTTC. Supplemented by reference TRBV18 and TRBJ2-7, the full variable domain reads NAGVMQNPRHLVRRRGQEARLRCSPMKGHSHVYWYRQLPEEGLKFMVYLQKENIIDESGMPKERFSAEFPKEGPSILRIQQVVRGDSAAYFCASSPPGQGSYEQYFGPGTRLTVT.

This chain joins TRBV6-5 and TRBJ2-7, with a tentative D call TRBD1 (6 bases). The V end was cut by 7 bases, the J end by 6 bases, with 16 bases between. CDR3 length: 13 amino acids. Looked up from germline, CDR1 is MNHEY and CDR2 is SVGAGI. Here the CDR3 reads CASNKGDIREQYF. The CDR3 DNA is TGTGCCAGCAACAAGGGGGACATCCGCGAGCAGTACTTC.

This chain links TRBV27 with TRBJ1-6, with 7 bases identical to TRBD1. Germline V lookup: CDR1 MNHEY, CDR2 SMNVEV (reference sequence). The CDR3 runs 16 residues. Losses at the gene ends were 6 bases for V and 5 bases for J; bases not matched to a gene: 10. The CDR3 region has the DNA TGTGCCAGCAGAGGGTCGGGACAGAAACATAATTCACCCCTCCACTTT. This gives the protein CASRGSGQKHNSPLHF.

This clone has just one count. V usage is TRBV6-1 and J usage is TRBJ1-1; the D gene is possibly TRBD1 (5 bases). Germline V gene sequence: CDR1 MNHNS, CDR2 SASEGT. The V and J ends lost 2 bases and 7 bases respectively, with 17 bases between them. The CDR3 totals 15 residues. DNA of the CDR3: TGTGCCAGCAGTGAACTCCTCAGGGCGGTTGGTGAAGCTTTCTTT. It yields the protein CASSELLRAVGEAFF.